The T cell receptor beta chain described here comes from a study of persistence of HIV-infected CD4 T cells. CDR1 and CDR2 (germline): LGHNA, YSLEER. This CDR3 has 18 residues. Trimming at V came to 1 base and at J to 2 bases, leaving 6 bases not matched to a gene. This was the immunoSEQ version 4 assay in survey mode. TCRdb's copy holds only in-frame clones and misses some; the assay was immunoSEQ multiplex PCR. The sample carries about 40,000 clones, 70% to 80% recorded once. As concerns this clone: Antigen: not known.

Cells were stimulated with overlapping HIV-1 Gag 15-mer peptides. Memory cells lacking CD40L and CD69 with high CD45RO were sorted. Adults with HIV-1 started suppressive ART while chronically infected. The V call is TRBV4-3, the J call TRBJ2-6, with 9 bases fitting TRBD2. Source: CD4+ T cells sorted from PBMCs after approximately 20-hour stimulation, taken from a patient who received antiretroviral therapy. This TCR came from an adult man with HIV who was CMV-seropositive. CDR3 amino acids: CASSQVLAGGPGANVLTF. CDR3 nucleotide sequence: TGCGCCAGCAGCCAAGTTTTGGCGGGAGGGCCTGGGGCCAACGTCCTGACTTTC.